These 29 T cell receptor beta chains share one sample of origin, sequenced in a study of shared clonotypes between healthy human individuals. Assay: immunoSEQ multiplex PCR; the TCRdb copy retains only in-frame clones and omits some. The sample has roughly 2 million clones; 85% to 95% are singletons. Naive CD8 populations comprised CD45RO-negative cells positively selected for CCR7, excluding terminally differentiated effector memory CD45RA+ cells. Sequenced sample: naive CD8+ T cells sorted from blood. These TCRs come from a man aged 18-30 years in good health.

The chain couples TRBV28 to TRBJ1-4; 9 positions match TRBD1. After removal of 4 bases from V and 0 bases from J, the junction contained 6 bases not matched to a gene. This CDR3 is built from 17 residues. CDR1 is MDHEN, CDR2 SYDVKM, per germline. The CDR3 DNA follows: TGTGCCAGCAGTTCCTCGGGACAGGGAGCAACTAATGAAAAACTGTTTTTT. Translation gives CASSSSGQGATNEKLFF.

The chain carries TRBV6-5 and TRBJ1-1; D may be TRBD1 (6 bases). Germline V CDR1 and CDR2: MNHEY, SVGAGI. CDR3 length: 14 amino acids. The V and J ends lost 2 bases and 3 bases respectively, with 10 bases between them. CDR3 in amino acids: CASSYGRGHTEAFF. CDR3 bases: TGTGCCAGCAGTTACGGCAGGGGCCACACTGAAGCTTTCTTT.

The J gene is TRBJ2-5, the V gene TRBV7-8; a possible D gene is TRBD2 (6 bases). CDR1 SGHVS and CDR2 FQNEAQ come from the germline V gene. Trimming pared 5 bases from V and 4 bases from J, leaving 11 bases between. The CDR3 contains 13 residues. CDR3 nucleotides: TGTGCCAGCAGCCTTGGGGGGATAGAGACCCAGTACTTC. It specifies CASSLGGIETQYF. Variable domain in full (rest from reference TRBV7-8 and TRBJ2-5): GAGVSQSPRYKVAKRGQDVALRCDPISGHVSLFWYQQALGQGPEFLTYFQNEAQLDKSGLPSDRFFAERPEGSVSTLKIQRTQQEDSAVYLCASSLGGIETQYFGPGTRLLVL.

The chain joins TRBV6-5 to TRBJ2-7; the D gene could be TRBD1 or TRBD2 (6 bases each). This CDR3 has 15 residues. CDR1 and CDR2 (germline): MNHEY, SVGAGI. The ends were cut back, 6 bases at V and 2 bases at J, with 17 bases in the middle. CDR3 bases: TGTGCCAGCAGCACTGCGGGACACTATACCTACGAGCAGTACTTC. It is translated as CASSTAGHYTYEQYF.

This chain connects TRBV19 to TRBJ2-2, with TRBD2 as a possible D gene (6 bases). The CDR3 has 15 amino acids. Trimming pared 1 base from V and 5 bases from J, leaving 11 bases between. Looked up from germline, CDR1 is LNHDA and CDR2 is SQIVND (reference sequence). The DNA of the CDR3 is TGTGCCAGTAGTATAGTTGGGGGGTTTACCGGGGAGCTGTTTTTT. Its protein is CASSIVGGFTGELFF.

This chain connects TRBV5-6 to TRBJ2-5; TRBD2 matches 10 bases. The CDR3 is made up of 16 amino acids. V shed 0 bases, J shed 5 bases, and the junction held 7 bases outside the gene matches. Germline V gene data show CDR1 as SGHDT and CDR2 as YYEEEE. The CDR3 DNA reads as TGTGCCAGCAGCTTGGCGCTAGCGGGGGCCATCGAGACCCAGTACTTC. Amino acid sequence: CASSLALAGAIETQYF.

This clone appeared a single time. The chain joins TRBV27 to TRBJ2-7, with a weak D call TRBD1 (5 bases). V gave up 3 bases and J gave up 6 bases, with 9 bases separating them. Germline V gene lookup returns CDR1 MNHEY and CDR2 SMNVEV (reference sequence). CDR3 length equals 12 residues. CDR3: CASSFQGAEQYF. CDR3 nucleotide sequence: TGTGCCAGCAGTTTCCAGGGCGCCGAGCAGTACTTC.

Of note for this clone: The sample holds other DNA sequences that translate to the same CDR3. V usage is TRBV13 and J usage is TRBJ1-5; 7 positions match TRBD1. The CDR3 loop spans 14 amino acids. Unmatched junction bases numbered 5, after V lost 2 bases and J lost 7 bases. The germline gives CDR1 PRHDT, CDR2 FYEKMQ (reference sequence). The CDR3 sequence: CASSLQGGGQPQHF. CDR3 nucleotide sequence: TGTGCCAGCAGCTTACAAGGGGGCGGACAGCCCCAGCATTTT.

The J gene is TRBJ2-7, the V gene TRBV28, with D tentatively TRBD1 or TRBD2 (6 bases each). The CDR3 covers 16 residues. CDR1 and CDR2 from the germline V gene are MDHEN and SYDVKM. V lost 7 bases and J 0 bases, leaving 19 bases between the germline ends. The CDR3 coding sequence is TGTGCCAGCAATCTCGGAGGGGGAGGCCTCTCCTACGAGCAGTACTTC. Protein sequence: CASNLGGGGLSYEQYF.

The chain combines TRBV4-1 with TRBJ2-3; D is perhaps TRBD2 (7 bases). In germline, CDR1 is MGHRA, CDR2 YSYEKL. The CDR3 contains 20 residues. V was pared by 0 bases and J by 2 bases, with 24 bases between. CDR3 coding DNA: TGCGCCAGCAGCCAAGATGCCCCCGCGGGGGCAGATGCTAACACAGATACGCAGTATTTT. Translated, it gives CASSQDAPAGADANTDTQYF.

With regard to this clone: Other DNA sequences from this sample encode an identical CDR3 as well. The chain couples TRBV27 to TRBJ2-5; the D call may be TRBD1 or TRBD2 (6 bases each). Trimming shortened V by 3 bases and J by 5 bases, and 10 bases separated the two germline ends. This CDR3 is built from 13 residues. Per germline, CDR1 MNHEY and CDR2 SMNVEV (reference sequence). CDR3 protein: CASSFLGGETQYF. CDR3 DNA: TGTGCCAGCAGTTTTCTAGGGGGGGAGACCCAGTACTTC.

The CDR3 region is CASSSITLQTFSTEAFF. The CDR3 coding sequence is TGTGCCAGCAGTTCCATAACCCTCCAGACATTTTCCACTGAAGCTTTCTTT. The V and J genes are TRBV28 and TRBJ1-1, with D hard to call. V lost 4 bases and J lost 4, with 22 bases in between. The V gene's germline CDR1 is MDHEN and CDR2 SYDVKM. There are 17 residues in the CDR3.

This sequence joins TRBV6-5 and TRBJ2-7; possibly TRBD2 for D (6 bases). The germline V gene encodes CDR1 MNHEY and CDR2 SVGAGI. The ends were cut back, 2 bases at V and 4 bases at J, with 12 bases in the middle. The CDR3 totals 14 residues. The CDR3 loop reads CASSYGISGYEQYF. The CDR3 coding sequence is TGTGCCAGCAGTTACGGGATTAGCGGTTACGAGCAGTACTTC.

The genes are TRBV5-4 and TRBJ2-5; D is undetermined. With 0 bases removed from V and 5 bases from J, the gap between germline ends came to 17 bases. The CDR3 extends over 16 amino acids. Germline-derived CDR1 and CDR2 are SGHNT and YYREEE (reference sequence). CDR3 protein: CASSLVGTQLEETQYF. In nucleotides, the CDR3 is TGTGCCAGCAGCTTGGTCGGCACACAGCTAGAGGAGACCCAGTACTTC.

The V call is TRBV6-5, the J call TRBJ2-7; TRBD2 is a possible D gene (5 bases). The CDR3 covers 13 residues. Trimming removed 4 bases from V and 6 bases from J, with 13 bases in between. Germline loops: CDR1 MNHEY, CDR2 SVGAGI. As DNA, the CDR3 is TGTGCCAGCAGTTTCGGGGAGTTAGGCGAGCAGTACTTC. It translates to CASSFGELGEQYF.

CDR3 sequence (DNA): TGTGCCAGCAGTTACTTGAGCTCCTACGAGCAGTACTTC. Encoded protein: CASSYLSSYEQYF. The rearrangement uses TRBV6-6 and TRBJ2-7; D gene uncertain. In germline, CDR1 is MNHNY, CDR2 SVGAGI (reference sequence). This CDR3 region has 13 residues. Trimming left V 1 base short and J 0 bases short, with 4 bases between.

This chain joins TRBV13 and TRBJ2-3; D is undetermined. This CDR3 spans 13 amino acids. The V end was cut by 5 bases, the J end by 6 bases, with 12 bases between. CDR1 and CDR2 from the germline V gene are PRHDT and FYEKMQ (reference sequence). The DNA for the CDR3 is TGTGCCAGCAGCGTCGCGGACCCCGATACGCAGTATTTT. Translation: CASSVADPDTQYF.

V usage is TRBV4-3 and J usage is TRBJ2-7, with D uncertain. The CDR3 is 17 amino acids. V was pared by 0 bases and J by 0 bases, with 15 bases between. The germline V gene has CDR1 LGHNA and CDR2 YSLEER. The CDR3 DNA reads TGCGCCAGCAGCCAAGAGGTTACCCAGTGGGGCTCCTACGAGCAGTACTTC. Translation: CASSQEVTQWGSYEQYF.

The CDR3 loop is CAWSPPGSGNQFF. CDR3 sequence (DNA): TGTGCCTGGAGTCCCCCGGGTAGCGGTAACCAGTTCTTC. V usage is TRBV30 and J usage is TRBJ2-1, with D perhaps matching TRBD2 (6 bases). The length of the CDR3 is 13 residues. Trimming cost V 2 bases and J 13 bases, with 18 bases left between them. Germline CDR1 is GTSNPN and CDR2 is SVGIG (reference sequence). Based on the CDR3 plus reference TRBV30 and TRBJ2-1, the full variable domain is SQTIHQWPATLVQPVGSPLSLECTVEGTSNPNLYWYRQAAGRGLQLLFYSVGIGQISSEVPQNLSASRPQDRQFILSSKKLLLSDSGFYLCAWSPPGSGNQFFGPGTRLTVL.

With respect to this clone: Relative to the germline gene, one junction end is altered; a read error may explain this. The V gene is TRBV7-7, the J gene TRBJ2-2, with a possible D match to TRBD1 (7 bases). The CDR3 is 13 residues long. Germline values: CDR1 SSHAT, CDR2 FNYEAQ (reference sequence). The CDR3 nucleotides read TGTGCTAGCAGTTTAGAGGGGGGACAGAAGCTGTTTTTT. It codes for CASSLEGGQKLFF.

The CDR3 reads CASSSGLAEETQYF. Written as DNA, the CDR3 is TGTGCCAGCAGCTCGGGCCTAGCGGAAGAGACCCAGTACTTC. The chain is built from TRBV7-8 and TRBJ2-5, with 7 positions matching TRBD2. In germline, CDR1 is SGHVS, CDR2 FQNEAQ. CDR3 length: 14 amino acids. The V segment lost 4 bases and the J segment 3 bases; nucleotides outside the gene matches: 5. Variable domain in full (rest from reference TRBV7-8 and TRBJ2-5): GAGVSQSPRYKVAKRGQDVALRCDPISGHVSLFWYQQALGQGPEFLTYFQNEAQLDKSGLPSDRFFAERPEGSVSTLKIQRTQQEDSAVYLCASSSGLAEETQYFGPGTRLLVL.

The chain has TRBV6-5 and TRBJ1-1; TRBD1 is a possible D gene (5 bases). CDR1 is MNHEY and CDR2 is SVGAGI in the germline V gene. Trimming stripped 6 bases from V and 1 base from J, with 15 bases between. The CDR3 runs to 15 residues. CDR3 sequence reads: CASRFWGEGNTEAFF. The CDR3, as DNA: TGTGCCAGCAGATTCTGGGGGGAGGGGAACACTGAAGCTTTCTTT.

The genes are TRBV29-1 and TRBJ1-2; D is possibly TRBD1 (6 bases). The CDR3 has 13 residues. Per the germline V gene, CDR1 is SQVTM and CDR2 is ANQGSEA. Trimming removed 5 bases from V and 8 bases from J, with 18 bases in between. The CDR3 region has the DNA TGCAGCGTTATACGGACAGTAGATATGGGCTACACCTTC. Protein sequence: CSVIRTVDMGYTF.

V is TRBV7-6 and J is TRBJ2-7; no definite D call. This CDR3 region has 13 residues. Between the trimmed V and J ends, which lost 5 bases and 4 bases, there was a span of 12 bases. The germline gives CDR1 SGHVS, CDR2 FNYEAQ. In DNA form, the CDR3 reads TGTGCCAGCAGCCCCGAGATGGGGTACGAGCAGTACTTC. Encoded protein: CASSPEMGYEQYF.

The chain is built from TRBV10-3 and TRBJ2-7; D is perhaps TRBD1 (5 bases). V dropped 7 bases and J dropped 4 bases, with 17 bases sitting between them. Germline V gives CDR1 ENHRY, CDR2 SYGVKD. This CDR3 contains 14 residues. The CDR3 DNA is TGTGCCATCAATGGCCAGGGCATGAATTACGAGCAGTACTTC. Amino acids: CAINGQGMNYEQYF.

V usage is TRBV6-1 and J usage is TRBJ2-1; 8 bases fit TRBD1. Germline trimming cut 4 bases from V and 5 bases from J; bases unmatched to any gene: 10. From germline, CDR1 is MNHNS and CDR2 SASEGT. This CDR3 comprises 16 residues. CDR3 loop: CASSALPGQANNEQFF. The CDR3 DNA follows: TGTGCCAGCAGTGCCTTACCGGGACAGGCAAACAATGAGCAGTTCTTC.

The CDR3 sequence is CASRLVAEPYEQYF. Written as DNA, the CDR3 is TGTGCAAGTCGCTTAGTAGCGGAGCCCTACGAGCAGTACTTC. This chain connects TRBV12-2 to TRBJ2-7; whether TRBD2, the table's D call, matches the DNA was not checked. TRBV12-2 is tagged as a pseudogene. CDR3 size: 14 residues.

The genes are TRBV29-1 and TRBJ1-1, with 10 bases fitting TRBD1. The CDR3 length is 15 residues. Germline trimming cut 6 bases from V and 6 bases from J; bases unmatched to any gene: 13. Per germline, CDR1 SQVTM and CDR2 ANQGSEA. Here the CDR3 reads CSVSDRGTLGAEAFF. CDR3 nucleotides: TGCAGCGTCTCGGACAGGGGGACACTGGGCGCTGAAGCTTTCTTT.

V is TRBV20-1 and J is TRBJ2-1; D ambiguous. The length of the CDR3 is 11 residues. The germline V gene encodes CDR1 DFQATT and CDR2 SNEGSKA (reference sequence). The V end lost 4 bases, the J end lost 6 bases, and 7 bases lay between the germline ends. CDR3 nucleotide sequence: TGCAGTGCTAATAACCTCAATGAGCAGTTCTTC. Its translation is CSANNLNEQFF.